In its sample, the clone carrying this T cell receptor (beta chain) was seen many times. Antigen unknown. This CDR3 has 13 residues. Trimming shortened V by 5 bases and J by 0 bases, and 7 bases separated the two germline ends. Per the germline V gene, CDR1 is SEHNR and CDR2 is FQNEAQ (reference sequence). The library was made from cDNA and included unique molecular identifiers. TCRdb re-analysed the PCR reads in MiXCR, keeping a single row per CDR3 protein. The repertoire holds roughly 410,000 distinct CDR3 sequences, about a third seen once, with 13% in the top ten. This specimen comes from a study of post-analysis software for immune sequencing data. Whole-study findings and limits: Higher frequency in patients than in controls was seen for about five TRBV segments, with TRBV5-6, TRBV5-1 and TRBV20-1 among them. In multiple sclerosis, normalized Chao1 diversity was significantly below that of controls.

The sample taken for sequencing was blood. This receptor was taken from a girl aged 10 to 17 with multiple sclerosis. The V and J genes are TRBV7-9 and TRBJ1-1, with D hard to call. This CDR3 reads CASSLVMNTEAFF. DNA for the CDR3: TGTGCCAGCAGCCTAGTAATGAACACTGAAGCTTTCTTT.